Listed here are 22 T cell receptor beta chains from one sample, sequenced in a study of blood T cell repertoires in COVID-19. Data came from immunoSEQ multiplex PCR; TCRdb stores just in-frame clones and leaves some out. The repertoire holds approximately 65,000 clones, with 90% as singletons. Sample: peripheral blood. The origin of the receptors is a man between 50 and 59 years old with COVID-19, enrolled during active disease.

The chain combines TRBV15 with TRBJ2-7; 9 bases map to TRBD2. The CDR3 is 16 amino acids. The J segment lost 3 bases and the V segment lost 0 bases, leaving 6 bases of the junction unmatched. Germline V gene data show CDR1 as LNHNV and CDR2 as YYDKDF (reference sequence). The CDR3 DNA reads as TGTGCCACCAGCAGAGATAGGACTAGCGTAGGCTACGAGCAGTACTTC. Its protein product is CATSRDRTSVGYEQYF. The whole variable domain, remainder taken from reference TRBV15 and TRBJ2-7, is DAMVIQNPRYQVTQFGKPVTLSCSQTLNHNVMYWYQQKSSQAPKLLFHYYDKDFNNEADTPDNFQSRRPNTSFCFLDIRSPGLGDTAMYLCATSRDRTSVGYEQYFGPGTRLTVT.

This clone came up once. V gene TRBV7-2 combines with J gene TRBJ1-5, with D tentatively TRBD1 (6 bases). The CDR3 has 13 amino acids. V lost 4 bases and J lost 2, with 6 bases in between. Looked up from germline, CDR1 is SGHTA and CDR2 is FQGNSA. The CDR3, as DNA: TGTGCCAGCAGCTACAGGGGCAATCAGCCCCAGCATTTT. This translates into CASSYRGNQPQHF. Combining the CDR3 with reference TRBV7-2 and TRBJ1-5 gives the whole variable domain GAGVSQSPSNKVTEKGKDVELRCDPISGHTALYWYRQSLGQGLEFLIYFQGNSAPDKSGLPSDRFSAERTGGSVSTLTIQRTQQEDSAVYLCASSYRGNQPQHFGDGTRLSIL.

The chain is built from TRBV11-2 and TRBJ1-1; tentative D call: TRBD1 (5 bases). Trimming took 4 bases from V and 0 from J, leaving 12 bases between them. Germline V gene data show CDR1 as SGHAT and CDR2 as FQNNGV. The CDR3 is 15 amino acids. Here the CDR3 reads CASSSWGGMNTEAFF. The CDR3 DNA reads TGTGCCAGCAGCTCATGGGGGGGGATGAACACTGAAGCTTTCTTT.

Comment on this clone: Sequence at one end of the junction differs from germline and may be a read error. V usage is TRBV6-1 and J usage is TRBJ1-4; 8 nucleotides align to TRBD1. Germline values: CDR1 MNHNS, CDR2 SASEGT. This CDR3 has 14 amino acids. The CDR3 region is CASSEGWTGEKLFF. CDR3 DNA sequence: TGTGCCAGCAGCGAAGGGTGGACAGGGGAAAAACTGTTTTTT.

This chain joins TRBV5-1 and TRBJ2-5, with D possibly TRBD1 on 5 matching bases. Germline V CDR1 and CDR2: SGHRS, YFSETQ. Trimming removed 1 base from V and 1 base from J, with 14 bases in between. This CDR3 region has 16 residues. CDR3 nucleotides: TGCGCCAGCAGCTTGTTGGCAGGGTCAAGCCAAGAGACCCAGTACTTC. Translating it yields CASSLLAGSSQETQYF.

The V gene is TRBV6-2 or TRBV6-3, the J gene TRBJ1-2; the match to TRBD1 covers 7 bases. J gave up 2 bases and V 0 bases, and 0 bases lay outside the gene matches. This CDR3 has 14 residues. CDR1 is MNHEY and CDR2 is SVGEGT in the germline V gene. CDR3 coding DNA: TGTGCCAGCAGTTACTCGACAGGGAACTATGGCTACACCTTC. Translated: CASSYSTGNYGYTF.

This clone was observed once. The gene calls are TRBV6-2 or TRBV6-3 and TRBJ2-3; 11 bases agree with TRBD2. Germline values: CDR1 MNHEY, CDR2 SVGEGT. This CDR3 contains 18 residues. V was pared by 0 bases and J by 0 bases, with 5 bases of the junction left unmatched. In nucleotides, the CDR3 is TGTGCCAGCAGTTACTCTCTTAGCGGGAGGGCTAGCACAGATACGCAGTATTTT. It encodes CASSYSLSGRASTDTQYF.

This chain connects TRBV29-1 to TRBJ2-1; 11 bases match TRBD2. The CDR3 is 15 residues long. V was pared by 2 bases and J by 8 bases, with 8 bases of the junction left unmatched. Germline CDR1 is SQVTM and CDR2 is ANQGSEA. CDR3 nucleotides: TGCAGCGTTGAACCGTCGACTAGCGGGATCTATGAGCAGTTCTTC. This encodes CSVEPSTSGIYEQFF.

V gene TRBV19 combines with J gene TRBJ1-5; D call uncertain. This CDR3 is built from 12 residues. Germline V lookup: CDR1 LNHDA, CDR2 SQIVND (reference sequence). Deletions cut 7 bases from V and 4 bases from J, with 8 bases between. This chain's CDR3 is CASTFPNQPQHF. The CDR3 DNA follows: TGTGCCAGTACCTTCCCGAATCAGCCCCAGCATTTT.

The chain has TRBV11-2 and TRBJ2-7; TRBD1 matches at 8 bases. The J segment lost 2 bases and the V segment lost 4 bases, leaving 7 bases of the junction unmatched. The CDR3 covers 15 residues. In germline, CDR1 is SGHAT, CDR2 FQNNGV. CDR3 coding DNA: TGTGCCAGCAGCTCCCAGACAGGGGATCCCTACGAGCAGTACTTC. This translates into CASSSQTGDPYEQYF.

This chain joins TRBV7-2 and TRBJ2-7; 14 bases agree with TRBD2. This CDR3 region has 17 residues. Germline loops: CDR1 SGHTA, CDR2 FQGNSA. V dropped 0 bases and J dropped 5; count of bases not matched to a gene: 6. This chain's CDR3 is CASSLAPTGLAGDEQYF. The CDR3 bases are TGTGCCAGCAGCTTAGCGCCTACGGGACTAGCGGGAGACGAGCAGTACTTC.

This clone appeared a single time. CDR3 DNA sequence: TGTGCCAGCAGTCTCCGTCGGGAGGAGACCCAGTACTTC. It specifies CASSLRREETQYF. The V gene is TRBV28, the J gene TRBJ2-5; TRBD2 is a possible D gene (6 bases). V was pared by 5 bases and J by 5 bases, with 12 bases between. This CDR3 comprises 13 residues. Looked up from germline, CDR1 is MDHEN and CDR2 is SYDVKM. The whole variable domain, filled in from reference TRBV28 and TRBJ2-5, reads DVKVTQSSRYLVKRTGEKVFLECVQDMDHENMFWYRQDPGLGLRLIYFSYDVKMKEKGDIPEGYSVSREKKERFSLILESASTNQTSMYLCASSLRREETQYFGPGTRLLVL.

The chain has TRBV27 and TRBJ2-3, with TRBD1 matching 8 bases. The germline CDR1 and CDR2 sequences are MNHEY and SMNVEV (reference sequence). Trimming at V came to 6 bases and at J to 7 bases, leaving 15 bases not matched to a gene. The CDR3 has 16 residues. DNA for the CDR3: TGTGCCAGCAGCCCACGGGCAGGGGGCGCGAGGAATACGCAGTATTTT. It yields the protein CASSPRAGGARNTQYF.

This clone was detected only a few times. V gene TRBV7-9 combines with J gene TRBJ1-2; TRBD1 matches at 10 bases. Germline CDR1 and CDR2: SEHNR and FQNEAQ (reference sequence). Unmatched junction bases numbered 1, after V lost 0 bases and J lost 0 bases. The CDR3 is 16 residues long. The CDR3 reads CASSLAGTGANYGYTF. In DNA form, the CDR3 reads TGTGCCAGCAGCTTAGCCGGGACAGGGGCTAACTATGGCTACACCTTC.

The CDR3 reads CASGEEYSNQPQHF. CDR3 sequence (DNA): TGTGCCAGCGGAGAGGAGTATAGCAATCAGCCCCAGCATTTT. The rearrangement links TRBV11-3 to TRBJ1-5; D uncertain. Germline values: CDR1 SGHNT, CDR2 YENEEA. V lost 8 bases and J lost 0, with 11 bases in between. The CDR3 totals 14 residues.

The chain employs TRBV6-5 and TRBJ2-7, with D perhaps TRBD2 (6 bases). Per germline, CDR1 MNHEY and CDR2 SVGAGI. The CDR3 consists of 14 residues. V lost 6 bases and J 0 bases, leaving 12 bases between the germline ends. The CDR3 region is CASRGLLSSYEQYF. CDR3 bases: TGTGCCAGCAGGGGACTTTTAAGCTCCTACGAGCAGTACTTC.

This clone was seen once. The rearrangement uses TRBV29-1 and TRBJ1-3; 7 bases align to TRBD1. This CDR3 has 17 residues. Trimming took 6 bases from V and 6 from J; bases not matched to a gene: 20. Germline values: CDR1 SQVTM, CDR2 ANQGSEA. The CDR3 region is CSVSKTGSSFFENTIYF. The CDR3 DNA is TGCAGCGTCTCTAAGACAGGGTCCTCCTTTTTTGAAAACACCATATATTTT.

The chain combines TRBV11-2 with TRBJ2-7, with unresolved D. This CDR3 spans 15 amino acids. V was shortened by 1 base and J by 10 bases, with 20 bases between the two germline ends. Per the germline V gene, CDR1 is SGHAT and CDR2 is FQNNGV. The CDR3 nucleotides are TGTGCCAGCAGCTTAGGGGCGTTCGATTTGCCCAGACAGTACTTC. Translating gives CASSLGAFDLPRQYF.

The chain couples TRBV10-3 to TRBJ2-1; 9 bases are a match to TRBD2. Germline-derived CDR1 and CDR2 are ENHRY and SYGVKD. V lost 6 bases to trimming and J lost 0 bases; unmatched junction nucleotides: 9. This CDR3 is built from 17 residues. This CDR3 reads CAIRAGGAMSSYNEQFF. The CDR3 bases are TGTGCCATCAGGGCGGGAGGGGCGATGAGCTCCTACAATGAGCAGTTCTTC.

This sequence joins TRBV29-1 and TRBJ1-1; tentative D call: TRBD1 (6 bases). Trimming took 7 bases from V and 0 from J, leaving 15 bases between them. There are 14 residues in the CDR3. Looked up from germline, CDR1 is SQVTM and CDR2 is ANQGSEA. The CDR3 region is CSGPGHLMNTEAFF. The CDR3, as DNA: TGCAGCGGACCGGGACACCTCATGAACACTGAAGCTTTCTTT.

This rearrangement joins TRBV5-6 to TRBJ2-1; tentative D call: TRBD1 (6 bases). This CDR3 contains 16 residues. V lost 1 base, J lost 6 bases, and 17 bases lay in between. CDR1 and CDR2 (germline): SGHDT, YYEEEE. CDR3 protein: CASSLNGVGARNEQFF. CDR3 in DNA: TGTGCCAGCAGCTTGAACGGGGTGGGGGCCCGCAATGAGCAGTTCTTC.

The genes are TRBV27 and TRBJ2-7; weak D call: TRBD1 (6 bases). The CDR3 runs 14 residues. V lost 6 bases and J lost 0, with 12 bases in between. CDR1 and CDR2 (germline): MNHEY, SMNVEV (reference sequence). The CDR3 loop is CASRRIQGSYEQYF. In nucleotides, the CDR3 is TGTGCCAGCAGGCGAATACAGGGCTCCTACGAGCAGTACTTC.